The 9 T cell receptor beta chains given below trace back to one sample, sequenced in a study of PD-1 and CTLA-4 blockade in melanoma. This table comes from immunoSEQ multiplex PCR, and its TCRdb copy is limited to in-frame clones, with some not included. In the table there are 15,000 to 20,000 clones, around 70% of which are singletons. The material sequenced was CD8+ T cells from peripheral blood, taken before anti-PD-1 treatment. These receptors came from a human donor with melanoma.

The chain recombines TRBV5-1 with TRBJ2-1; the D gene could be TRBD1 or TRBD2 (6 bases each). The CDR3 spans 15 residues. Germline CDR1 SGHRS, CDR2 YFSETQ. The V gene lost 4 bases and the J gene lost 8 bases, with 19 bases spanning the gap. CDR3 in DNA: TGCGCCAGCAGCCCGGGGGCGGCTCCGGCGCATGAGCAGTTCTTC. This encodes CASSPGAAPAHEQFF. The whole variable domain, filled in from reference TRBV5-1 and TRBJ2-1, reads KAGVTQTPRYLIKTRGQQVTLSCSPISGHRSVSWYQQTPGQGLQFLFEYFSETQRNKGNFPGRFSGRQFSNSRSEMNVSTLELGDSALYLCASSPGAAPAHEQFFGPGTRLTVL.

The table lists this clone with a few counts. The CDR3 reads CASSQGGQPQHF. The CDR3 DNA follows: TGTGCCAGCAGCCAGGGAGGTCAGCCCCAGCATTTT. This chain links TRBV7-9 with TRBJ1-5; TRBD1 might be the D (5 bases). The germline gives CDR1 SEHNR, CDR2 FQNEAQ (reference sequence). The CDR3 covers 12 residues. V was clipped by 5 bases and J by 6 bases, with 8 bases between them.

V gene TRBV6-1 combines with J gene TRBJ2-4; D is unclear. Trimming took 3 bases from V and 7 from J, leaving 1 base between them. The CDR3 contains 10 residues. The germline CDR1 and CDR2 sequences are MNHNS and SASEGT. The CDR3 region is CASSDNIQYF. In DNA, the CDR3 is TGTGCCAGCAGTGATAACATTCAGTACTTC.

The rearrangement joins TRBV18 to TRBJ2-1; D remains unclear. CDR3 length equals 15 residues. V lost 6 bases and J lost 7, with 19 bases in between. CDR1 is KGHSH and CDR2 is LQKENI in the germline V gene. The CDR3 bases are TGTGCCAGCTCTCTTAGGGCGCCCCCTTCGAATGAGCAGTTCTTC. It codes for CASSLRAPPSNEQFF.

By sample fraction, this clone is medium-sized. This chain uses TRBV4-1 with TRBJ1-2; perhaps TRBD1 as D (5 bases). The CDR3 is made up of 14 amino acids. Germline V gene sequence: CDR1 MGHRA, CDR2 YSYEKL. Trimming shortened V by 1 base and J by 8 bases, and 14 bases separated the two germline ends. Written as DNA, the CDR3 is TGCGCCAGCAGCCAAGTGGCAGGGAGTAGGGGCTACACCTTC. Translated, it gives CASSQVAGSRGYTF.

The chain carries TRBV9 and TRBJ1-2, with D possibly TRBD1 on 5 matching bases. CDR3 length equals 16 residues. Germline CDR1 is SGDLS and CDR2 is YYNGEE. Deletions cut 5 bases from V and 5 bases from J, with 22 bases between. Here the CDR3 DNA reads TGTGCCAGCAGTCTGGGGGGGAGAAAGCCCGAGTATGGCTACACCTTC. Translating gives CASSLGGRKPEYGYTF.

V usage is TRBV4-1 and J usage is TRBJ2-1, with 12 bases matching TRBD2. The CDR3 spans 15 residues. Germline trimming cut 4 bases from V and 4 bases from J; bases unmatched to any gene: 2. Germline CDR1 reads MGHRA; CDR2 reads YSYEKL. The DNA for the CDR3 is TGCGCCAGCAGCCGCCTAGCGGGGGGGTACAATGAGCAGTTCTTC. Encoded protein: CASSRLAGGYNEQFF.

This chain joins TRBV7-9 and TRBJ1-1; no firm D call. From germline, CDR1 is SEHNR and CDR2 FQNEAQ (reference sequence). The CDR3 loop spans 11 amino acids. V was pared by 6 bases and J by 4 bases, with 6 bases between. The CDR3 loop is CASSWTTEAFF. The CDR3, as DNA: TGTGCCAGCAGTTGGACCACTGAAGCTTTCTTT.

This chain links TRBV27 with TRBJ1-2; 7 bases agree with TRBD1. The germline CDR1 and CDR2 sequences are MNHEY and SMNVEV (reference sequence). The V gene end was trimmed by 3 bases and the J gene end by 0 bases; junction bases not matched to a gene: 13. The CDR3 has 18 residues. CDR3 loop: CASSFIPGTAASNYGYTF. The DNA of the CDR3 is TGTGCCAGCAGTTTCATACCCGGGACAGCAGCTTCTAACTATGGCTACACCTTC.